This T cell receptor (beta chain) was sequenced during a study of cytomegalovirus exposure and HLA in healthy donors. Findings of the study overall: Earlier analysis yielded a pattern in which most TCR beta V segments were productive about 87% or about 30% of the time.

This clone was seen just once. The antigen is undetermined. Amplification used 60 Vbeta primers and 13 Jbeta primers. The table came from immunoSEQ multiplex PCR; TCRdb's copy has only in-frame clones and leaves some out. The sample has about 200,000 clones; approximately 78% are singletons. The CDR3 is made up of 18 amino acids. The clonotype was recovered from a woman aged 45-59 years in good health and CMV-seropositive. Sequenced material: PBMCs. This chain connects TRBV21-1 to TRBJ2-5; the D call in the table, TRBD2, was not verified against the DNA. TRBV21-1 is assigned pseudogene status. CDR3 nucleotide sequence: TGTGCCAGCAGCAAAAGGGGGGGGTCAACTAGCAATGAAGAGACCCAGTACTTC. Amino acids: CASSKRGGSTSNEETQYF.